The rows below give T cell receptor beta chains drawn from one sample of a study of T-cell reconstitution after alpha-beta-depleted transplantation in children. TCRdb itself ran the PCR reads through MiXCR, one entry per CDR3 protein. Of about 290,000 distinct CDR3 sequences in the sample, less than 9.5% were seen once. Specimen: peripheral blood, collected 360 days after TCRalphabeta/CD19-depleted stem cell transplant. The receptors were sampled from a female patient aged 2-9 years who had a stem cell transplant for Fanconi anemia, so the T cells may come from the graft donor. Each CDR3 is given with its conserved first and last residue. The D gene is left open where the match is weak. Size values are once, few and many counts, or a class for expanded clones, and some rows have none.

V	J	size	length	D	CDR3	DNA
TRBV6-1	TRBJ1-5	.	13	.	CASSEQLGQPQHF	TGTGCCAGCAGTGAACAGCTTGGGCAGCCCCAGCATTTT
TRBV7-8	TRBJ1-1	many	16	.	CASSLETPGVNTEAFF	TGTGCCAGCAGCTTAGAAACTCCCGGGGTGAACACTGAAGCTTTCTTT
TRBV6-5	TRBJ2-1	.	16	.	CASSSELSRTYNEQFF	TGTGCCAGCAGTTCCGAACTGAGCCGAACCTACAATGAGCAGTTCTTC
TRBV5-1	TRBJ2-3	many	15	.	CASSLVSGGEDTQYF	TGCGCCAGCAGCTTGGTTTCGGGGGGCGAAGATACGCAGTATTTT
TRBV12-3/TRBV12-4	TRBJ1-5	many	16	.	CASSLAGTGGNQPQHF	TGTGCCAGCAGTTTGGCCGGGACTGGGGGCAATCAGCCCCAGCATTTT
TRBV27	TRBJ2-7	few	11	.	CASSLGVEWYF	TGTGCCAGCAGTTTGGGTGTGGAGTGGTACTTC
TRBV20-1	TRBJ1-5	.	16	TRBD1	CSARHPRTGENQPQHF	TGCAGTGCTAGACACCCCAGGACAGGTGAGAATCAGCCCCAGCATTTT
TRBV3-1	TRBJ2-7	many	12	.	CASSHAGYEQYF	TGTGCCAGCAGCCATGCAGGCTACGAGCAGTACTTC
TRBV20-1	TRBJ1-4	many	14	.	CSATPLFVGEKLFF	TGCAGTGCCACCCCTTTGTTTGTGGGGGAAAAACTGTTTTTT
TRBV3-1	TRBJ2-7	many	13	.	CASSHQAGYEQYF	TGTGCCAGCAGCCACCAAGCGGGCTACGAGCAGTACTTC
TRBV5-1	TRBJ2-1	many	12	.	CASSLDWTEQFF	TGCGCCAGCAGCTTGGATTGGACCGAGCAGTTCTTC
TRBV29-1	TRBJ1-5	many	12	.	CSVKDPHQPQHF	TGCAGCGTTAAAGACCCGCATCAGCCCCAGCATTTT
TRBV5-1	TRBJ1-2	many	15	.	CASAQRGEGETGYTF	TGCGCCAGCGCACAGCGCGGCGAGGGCGAAACCGGCTACACCTTC
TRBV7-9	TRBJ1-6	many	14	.	CASSPQEYNSPLHF	TGTGCCAGCAGCCCACAGGAGTATAATTCACCCCTCCACTTT
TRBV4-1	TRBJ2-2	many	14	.	CASSRSSVDRGCVF	TGCGCCAGCAGCCGAAGCTCAGTCGATCGGGGATGTGTTTTT
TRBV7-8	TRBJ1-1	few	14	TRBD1	CASGTDRGYSEAFF	TGTGCCAGCGGAACTGACAGGGGGTATTCTGAAGCTTTCTTT
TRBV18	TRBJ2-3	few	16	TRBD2	CASSPVAGGTTDTQYF	TGTGCCAGCTCACCAGTTGCGGGGGGAACCACAGATACGCAGTATTTT
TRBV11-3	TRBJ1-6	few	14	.	CASSLQGGNSPLHF	TGTGCCAGCAGCTTACAGGGTGGTAATTCACCCCTCCACTTT
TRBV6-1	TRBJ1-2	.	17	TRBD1	CASSPGTGAALGYGYTF	TGTGCCAGCAGCCCTGGGACAGGAGCGGCACTAGGCTATGGCTACACCTTC
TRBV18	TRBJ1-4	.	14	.	CASSPEGTNEKLFF	TGTGCCAGCTCACCTGAGGGAACTAATGAAAAACTGTTTTTT
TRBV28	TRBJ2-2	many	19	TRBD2	CASSLSLDRRGGVSGELFF	TGTGCCAGCAGTTTATCCCTCGACAGGCGGGGGGGCGTATCCGGGGAGCTGTTTTTT
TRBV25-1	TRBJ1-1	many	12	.	CASSQGVTEAFF	TGTGCCAGCAGTCAAGGGGTGACTGAAGCTTTCTTT
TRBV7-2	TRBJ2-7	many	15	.	CASSSTPGQTYEQYF	TGTGCCAGCAGCTCTACCCCGGGCCAGACCTACGAGCAGTACTTC
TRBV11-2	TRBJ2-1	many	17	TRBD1	CASSSYGGQGFYNEQFF	TGTGCCAGCAGCTCGTACGGCGGACAGGGATTCTACAATGAGCAGTTCTTC
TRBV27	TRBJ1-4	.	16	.	CASSSKDTGRGEKLFF	TGTGCCAGCAGTTCCAAAGACACAGGTCGCGGTGAAAAACTGTTTTTT
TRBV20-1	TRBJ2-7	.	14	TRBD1	CSAQYRTGTYEQYF	TGCAGTGCTCAGTACCGGACAGGCACCTACGAGCAGTACTTC
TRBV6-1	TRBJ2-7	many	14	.	CASKGTYYSYEQYF	TGTGCCAGCAAGGGTACTTACTACTCCTACGAGCAGTACTTC
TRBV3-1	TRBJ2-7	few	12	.	CASSRQTYEQYF	TGTGCCAGCAGCCGACAGACCTACGAGCAGTACTTC
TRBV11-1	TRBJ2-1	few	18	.	CASSPSVGGGSSYNEQFF	TGTGCCAGCTCCCCCAGTGTGGGGGGCGGGAGCTCCTACAATGAGCAGTTCTTC
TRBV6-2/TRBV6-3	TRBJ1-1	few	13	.	CASTENGGTEAFF	TGTGCCAGCACCGAAAACGGTGGCACTGAAGCTTTCTTT
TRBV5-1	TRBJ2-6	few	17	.	CASSSQGGLSGANVLTF	TGCGCCAGCAGCTCGCAGGGGGGCCTCTCTGGGGCCAACGTCCTGACTTTC
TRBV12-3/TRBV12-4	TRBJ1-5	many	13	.	CASSLASQQPQHF	TGTGCCAGCAGTTTAGCAAGCCAACAGCCCCAGCATTTT
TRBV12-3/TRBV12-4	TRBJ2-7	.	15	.	CASSLRGGPSYEQYF	TGTGCCAGCAGTTTGCGCGGGGGCCCTAGCTACGAGCAGTACTTC
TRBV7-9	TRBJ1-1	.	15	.	CASSPPGPRNTEAFF	TGTGCCAGCAGCCCTCCGGGACCGAGGAACACTGAAGCTTTCTTT
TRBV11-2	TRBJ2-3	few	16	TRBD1	CASSLTLTGGTDTQYF	TGTGCCAGCAGCCTTACCCTTACAGGGGGGACAGATACGCAGTATTTT
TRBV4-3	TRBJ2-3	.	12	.	CASSHGRDTQYF	TGCGCCAGCAGCCATGGGAGAGATACGCAGTATTTT
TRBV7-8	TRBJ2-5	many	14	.	CASSTRGLGETQYF	TGTGCCAGCAGCACCCGGGGACTTGGGGAGACCCAGTACTTC
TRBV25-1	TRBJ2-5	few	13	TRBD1	CASATGGEETQYF	TGTGCCAGCGCTACAGGGGGAGAGGAGACCCAGTACTTC
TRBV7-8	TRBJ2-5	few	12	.	CASSSPFETQYF	TGTGCCAGCAGCTCCCCTTTTGAGACCCAGTACTTC
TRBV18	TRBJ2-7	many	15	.	CASSLAPTGITEQYF	TGTGCCAGCTCGCTGGCCCCGACAGGAATTACCGAGCAGTACTTC
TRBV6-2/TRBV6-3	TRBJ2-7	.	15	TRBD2	CASALLGLAGGEQYF	TGTGCCAGCGCTCTCCTCGGACTAGCGGGGGGCGAGCAGTACTTC
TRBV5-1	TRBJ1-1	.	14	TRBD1	CASSLRDSHTEAFF	TGCGCCAGCAGCTTGAGGGACAGTCACACTGAAGCTTTCTTT
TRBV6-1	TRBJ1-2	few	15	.	CASKWTASPNYGYTF	TGTGCCAGCAAATGGACAGCCTCTCCTAACTATGGCTACACCTTC
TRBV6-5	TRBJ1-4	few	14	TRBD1	CASSTRGRVEKLFF	TGTGCCAGCAGTACTAGGGGGCGAGTTGAAAAACTGTTTTTT
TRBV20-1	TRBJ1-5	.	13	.	CSAFDVNNQPQHF	TGCAGTGCTTTTGACGTAAACAATCAGCCCCAGCATTTT